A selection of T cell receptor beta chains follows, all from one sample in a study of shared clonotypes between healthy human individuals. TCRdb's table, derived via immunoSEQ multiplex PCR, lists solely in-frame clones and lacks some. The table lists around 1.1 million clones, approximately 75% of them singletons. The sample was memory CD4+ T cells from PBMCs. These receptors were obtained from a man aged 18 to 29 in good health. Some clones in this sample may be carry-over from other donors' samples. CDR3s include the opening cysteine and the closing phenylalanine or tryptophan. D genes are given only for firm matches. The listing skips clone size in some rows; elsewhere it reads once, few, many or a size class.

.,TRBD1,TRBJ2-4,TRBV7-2,CASSTQGQGNIQYF,TGTGCCAGCAGCACCCAAGGACAGGGGAACATTCAGTACTTC
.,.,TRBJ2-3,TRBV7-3,CASSLHRGLDTQYF,TGTGCCAGCAGCTTACACCGGGGACTTGATACGCAGTATTTT
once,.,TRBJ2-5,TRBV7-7,CASSFGVKETQYF,TGTGCCAGCAGCTTTGGAGTGAAGGAGACCCAGTACTTC
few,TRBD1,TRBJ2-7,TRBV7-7,CASSVDRGREQYF,TGTGCCAGCAGCGTCGACAGGGGTCGCGAGCAGTACTTC
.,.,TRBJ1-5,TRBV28,CASSWGGQPQHF,TGTGCCAGCAGCTGGGGTGGACAGCCCCAGCATTTT
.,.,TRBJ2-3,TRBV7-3,CASSKLARGDTQYF,TGTGCCAGCAGTAAACTAGCCCGGGGAGATACGCAGTATTTT
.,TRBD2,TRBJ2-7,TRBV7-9,CASSLDTGGDEQYF,TGTGCCAGCAGCTTAGATACGGGGGGAGACGAGCAGTACTTC
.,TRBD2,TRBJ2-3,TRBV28,CASKGQTSVVHTQYF,TGTGCCAGCAAGGGTCAGACTAGCGTCGTACATACGCAGTATTTT
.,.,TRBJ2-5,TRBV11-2,CASSLSITVGTQYF,TGTGCCAGCAGCTTATCGATAACGGTGGGGACCCAGTACTTC
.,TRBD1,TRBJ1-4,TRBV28,CASSSTGTGGEDGFNEKLFF,TGTGCCAGCAGTTCCACCGGGACAGGGGGCGAGGATGGTTTTAATGAAAAACTGTTTTTT
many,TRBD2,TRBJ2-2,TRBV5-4,CASSYAGTGGTGELFF,TGTGCCAGCAGCTACGCCGGGACCGGGGGGACCGGGGAGCTGTTTTTT
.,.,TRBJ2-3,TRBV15,CATSRGSTYSTDTQYF,TGTGCCACCAGCAGAGGTAGCACCTATAGCACAGATACGCAGTATTTT
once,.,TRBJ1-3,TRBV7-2,CASSPVGDTIYF,TGTGCCAGCAGCCCCGTGGGAGACACCATATATTTT
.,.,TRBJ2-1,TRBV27,CASSSSRGSMGSYNEQFF,TGTGCCAGCAGTTCCTCTCGGGGGAGTATGGGGTCCTACAATGAGCAGTTCTTC
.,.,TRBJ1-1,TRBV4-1,CASSQPDDLGWAGRTEAFF,TGCGCCAGCAGCCAACCTGACGATCTGGGTTGGGCAGGGCGCACTGAAGCTTTCTTT
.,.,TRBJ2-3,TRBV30,CAWRAKGSTDTQYF,TGTGCCTGGAGAGCTAAAGGCAGCACAGATACGCAGTATTTT
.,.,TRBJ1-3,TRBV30,CAWSGPLGNTIYF,TGTGCCTGGAGTGGACCCCTGGGAAACACCATATATTTT
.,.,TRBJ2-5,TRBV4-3,CASSHIRFQETQYF,TGCGCCAGCAGCCATATCAGGTTCCAAGAGACCCAGTACTTC
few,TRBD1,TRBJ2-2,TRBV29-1,CSVRQGATTGELFF,TGCAGCGTCCGACAGGGGGCGACCACCGGGGAGCTGTTTTTT
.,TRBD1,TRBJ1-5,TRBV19,CASRVPGQGGQPQHF,TGTGCCAGTAGGGTGCCAGGACAGGGGGGTCAGCCCCAGCATTTT
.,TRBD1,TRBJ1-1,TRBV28,CASSQRQGPAFF,TGTGCCAGCAGCCAACGACAGGGCCCAGCTTTCTTT
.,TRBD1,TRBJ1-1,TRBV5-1,CASSLGTGHTEAFF,TGCGCCAGCAGCTTAGGGACAGGGCATACTGAAGCTTTCTTT
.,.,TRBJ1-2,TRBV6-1,CASRVPGTNYGYTF,TGTGCCAGCAGGGTCCCCGGGACTAACTATGGCTACACCTTC
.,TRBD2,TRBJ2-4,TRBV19,CASSLSAGGAKNIQYF,TGTGCCAGTAGTCTTTCGGCGGGGGGGGCCAAAAACATTCAGTACTTC
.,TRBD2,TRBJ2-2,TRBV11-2,CASSLSGSGTGELFF,TGTGCCAGCAGCCTCAGCGGGAGTGGTACCGGGGAGCTGTTTTTT
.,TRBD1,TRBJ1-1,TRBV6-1,CASTRDRGRREAFF,TGTGCCTCCACCCGGGACAGGGGAAGGAGAGAAGCTTTCTTT
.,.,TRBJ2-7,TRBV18,CASSPSIDPYEQYF,TGTGCCAGCTCACCATCGATCGACCCCTACGAGCAGTACTTC
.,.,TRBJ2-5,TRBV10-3,CAISEYRLETQYF,TGTGCCATCAGTGAGTATCGATTGGAGACCCAGTACTTC
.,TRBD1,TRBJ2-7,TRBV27,CASTIAGTGGSYEQYF,TGTGCCAGCACCATAGCGGGGACAGGGGGCTCCTACGAGCAGTACTTC
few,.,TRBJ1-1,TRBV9,CASSIGLPSTEAFF,TGTGCCAGCAGCATTGGGCTACCAAGCACTGAAGCTTTCTTT
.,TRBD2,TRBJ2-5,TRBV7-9,CASSLHPAGGQETQYF,TGTGCCAGCAGCTTACATCCGGCGGGAGGACAAGAGACCCAGTACTTC
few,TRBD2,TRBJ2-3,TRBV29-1,CSAGSREDEGQYF,TGCAGCGCTGGCTCGCGGGAGGATGAAGGGCAGTATTTT
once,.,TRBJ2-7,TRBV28,CASSSTGVLNEQYF,TGTGCCAGCAGTTCGACCGGGGTATTAAACGAGCAGTACTTC
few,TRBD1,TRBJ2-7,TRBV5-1,CASSLVQGRGEQYF,TGCGCCAGCAGCTTGGTACAGGGGAGAGGCGAGCAGTACTTC
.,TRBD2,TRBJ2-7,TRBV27,CASSFGAGAGAEQYF,TGTGCCAGCAGTTTCGGGGCGGGAGCTGGGGCCGAGCAGTACTTC
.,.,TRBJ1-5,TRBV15,CATSRGRSEGQPQHF,TGTGCCACCAGCAGAGGTCGAAGTGAGGGTCAGCCCCAGCATTTT
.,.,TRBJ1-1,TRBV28,CASSLKGSAHTEAFF,TGTGCCAGCAGTTTAAAGGGCAGCGCTCACACTGAAGCTTTCTTT
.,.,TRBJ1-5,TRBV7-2,CASSPSQSNQPQHF,TGTGCCAGCAGCCCCAGCCAGAGCAATCAGCCCCAGCATTTT
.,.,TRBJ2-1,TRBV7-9,CASSLTRAEQFF,TGTGCCAGCAGCTTAACACGGGCTGAGCAGTTCTTC
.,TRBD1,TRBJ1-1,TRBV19,CASSIGTGGQNTEAFF,TGTGCCAGTAGTATCGGGACAGGGGGCCAGAACACTGAAGCTTTCTTT
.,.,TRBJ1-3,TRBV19,CASSIGGPDAGNTIYF,TGTGCCAGTAGTATTGGGGGGCCAGACGCTGGAAACACCATATATTTT
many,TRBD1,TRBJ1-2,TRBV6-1,CASSEWTGPQYGYTF,TGTGCCAGCAGTGAATGGACAGGGCCCCAATATGGCTACACCTTC